These T cell receptor beta chains were read from a single sample in a study of blood T cell repertoires in COVID-19. Using immunoSEQ multiplex PCR, the repertoire was profiled, and TCRdb retains in-frame clones only, with some absent. The sample lists a few hundred thousand clones; almost 85% were seen once. The sample was peripheral blood. These TCRs come from a human donor in a cohort sampled during active COVID-19. The CDR3 runs from the conserved cysteine through the conserved F or W.

v_call	j_call	cdr3_aa
TRBV19	TRBJ1-5	CASSIVGGNQPQHF
TRBV6-5	TRBJ1-2	CASSSQGYYGYTF
TRBV20-1	TRBJ1-4	CSASRQATTNEKLFF
TRBV19	TRBJ2-2	CASSIGQGPNTGELFF
TRBV5-4	TRBJ2-7	CASSLGHEQYF
TRBV6-5	TRBJ2-7	CASSYKRGGYEQYF
TRBV6-1	TRBJ1-1	CASSEISNTEAFF
TRBV3-1/TRBV3-2	TRBJ1-1	CASSQAGTGGTEAFF
TRBV2	TRBJ1-2	CASRQVKGYTF
TRBV7-9	TRBJ1-3	CASSFGGLGNTIYF
TRBV4-2	TRBJ2-7	CASSQDRAYEQYF
TRBV28	TRBJ1-5	CANSGGTSNQPQHF
TRBV27	TRBJ1-5	CASSFSGGSNQPQHF
TRBV11-2	TRBJ1-3	CASSPAQGSSRNTIYF
TRBV5-1	TRBJ1-2	CASSFPGQAYGYTF
TRBV24-1	TRBJ2-3	CATSDQGVSTDTQYF
TRBV6-5	TRBJ2-2	CASSTTGTNTGELFF
TRBV5-4	TRBJ1-2	CASSLGDYLDGYTF
TRBV7-9	TRBJ1-2	CASSLLTGANYGYTF
TRBV30	TRBJ1-1	CAWKGGTRENTEAFF
TRBV7-9	TRBJ2-1	CASSLAAYEQFF
TRBV7-3	TRBJ2-3	CASSMGLSDTQYF
TRBV5-5	TRBJ2-7	CASSFGTSGGPVFYEQYF
TRBV5-1	TRBJ2-1	CASSPPGVGGYNEQFF
TRBV24-1	TRBJ1-2	CATEGARGYTF
TRBV27	TRBJ1-2	CASSTTGYGYTF
TRBV5-5	TRBJ2-5	CASSLGGQQETQYF
TRBV5-6	TRBJ1-2	CASSFIGEAGYTF
TRBV11-1	TRBJ1-2	CASSQGRGPYGYTF
TRBV19	TRBJ1-3	CASSPYSSGNTIYF
TRBV7-3	TRBJ2-1	CASSRTGGVEQFF
TRBV30	TRBJ1-3	CAWSPVVISGNTIYF
TRBV5-4	TRBJ1-2	CASSLTSLYGYTF
TRBV11-3	TRBJ1-1	CASSVQGNTEAFF
TRBV5-4	TRBJ2-7	CASSSPGQPYEQYF
TRBV4-1	TRBJ1-1	CASSQDRLGGTEAFF
TRBV30	TRBJ1-2	CAWSVAGGPVLHPYGYTF
TRBV19	TRBJ1-1	CASRGTGGTEAFF
TRBV19	TRBJ1-5	CASRQSAYQPQHF
TRBV18	TRBJ2-7	CASSPLSSSYEQYF